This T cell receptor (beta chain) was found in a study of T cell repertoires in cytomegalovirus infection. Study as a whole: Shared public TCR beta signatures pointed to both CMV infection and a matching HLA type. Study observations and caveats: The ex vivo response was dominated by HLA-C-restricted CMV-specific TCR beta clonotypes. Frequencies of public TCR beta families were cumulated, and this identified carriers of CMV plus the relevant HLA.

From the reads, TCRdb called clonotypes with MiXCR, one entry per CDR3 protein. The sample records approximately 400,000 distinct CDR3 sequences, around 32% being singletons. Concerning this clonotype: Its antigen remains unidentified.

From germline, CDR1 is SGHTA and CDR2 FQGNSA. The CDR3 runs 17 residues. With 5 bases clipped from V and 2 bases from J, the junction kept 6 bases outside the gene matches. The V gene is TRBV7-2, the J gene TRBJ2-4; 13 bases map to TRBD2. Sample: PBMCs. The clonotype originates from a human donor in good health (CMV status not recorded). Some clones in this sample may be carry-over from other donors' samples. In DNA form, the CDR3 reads TGTGCCAGCAGCACCACTAGCGGGGGGGCCCCCAAAAACATTCAGTACTTC. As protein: CASSTTSGGAPKNIQYF.